Reported below is one T cell receptor beta chain. The antigen remains unidentified. Libraries were prepared by immunoSEQ multiplex PCR; TCRdb keeps only in-frame clonotypes and omits some of them. The sample gives just over 350,000 clones, about 85% of which show up once; about 3.5% is in the top ten. This sample is drawn from a study of Ad26.COV2.S vaccination and SARS-CoV-2 variants. Treatment denoted: 15 to 20 received Ad26.COV2.S at low or high dose, single or two shots; 5 received placebo; per-sample allocation not given. At day 63 after the first vaccine or placebo injection, samples were drawn. Regarding the study as a whole: After vaccination, substantial breadth of spike-specific CD8+ and CD4+ responses was reported.

The sample here was peripheral blood, taken in a trial of Ad26.COV2.S vaccine versus placebo. This TCR came from a person between 18 and 65 years old who received the Ad26.COV2.S COVID-19 vaccine or a placebo.

The CDR3 region is CASSYSPGHTDYEQYF. The CDR3 region has the DNA TGTGCCAGCAGTTACTCACCGGGACACACGGACTACGAGCAGTACTTC. V and J are TRBV6-2 or TRBV6-3 and TRBJ2-7, with D possibly being TRBD1 (6 bases). This CDR3 contains 16 residues. Trimming left V 0 bases short and J 3 bases short, with 15 bases between. Germline V lookup: CDR1 MNHEY, CDR2 SVGEGT.